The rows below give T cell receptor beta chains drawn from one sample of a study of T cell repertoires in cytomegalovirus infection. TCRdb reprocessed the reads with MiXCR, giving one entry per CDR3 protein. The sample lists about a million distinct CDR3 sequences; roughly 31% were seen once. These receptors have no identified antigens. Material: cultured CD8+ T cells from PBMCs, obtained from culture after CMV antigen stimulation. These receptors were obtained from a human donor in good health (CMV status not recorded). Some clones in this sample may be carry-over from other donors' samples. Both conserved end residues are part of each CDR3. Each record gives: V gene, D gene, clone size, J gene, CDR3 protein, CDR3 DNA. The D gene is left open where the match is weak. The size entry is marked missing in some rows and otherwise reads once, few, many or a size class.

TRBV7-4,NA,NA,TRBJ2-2,CASSLKVTGELFF,TGTGCCAGCAGCTTAAAGGTCACCGGGGAGCTGTTTTTT
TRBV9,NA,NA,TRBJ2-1,CASSSMRGSEQFF,TGTGCCAGCAGCTCCATGAGGGGGAGTGAGCAGTTCTTC
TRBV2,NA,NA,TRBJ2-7,CASSEWSENPYEQYF,TGTGCCAGCAGTGAATGGTCTGAGAACCCCTACGAGCAGTACTTC
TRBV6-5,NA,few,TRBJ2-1,CASSYSSTFGEQFF,TGTGCCAGCAGTTACTCATCGACTTTCGGTGAGCAGTTCTTC
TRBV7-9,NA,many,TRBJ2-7,CASSAGASEQYF,TGTGCCAGCAGCGCGGGGGCTAGCGAGCAGTACTTC
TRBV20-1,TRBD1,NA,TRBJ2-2,CSARVSGGIPGELFF,TGCAGTGCTAGAGTCTCAGGGGGCATACCCGGGGAGCTGTTTTTT
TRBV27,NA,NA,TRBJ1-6,CASSPPRGAPNSPLHF,TGTGCCAGCAGTCCCCCAAGGGGGGCCCCCAATTCACCCCTCCACTTT
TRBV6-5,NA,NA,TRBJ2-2,CASSYSSQFQVTGELFF,TGTGCCAGCAGTTACTCTTCCCAGTTCCAAGTGACCGGGGAGCTGTTTTTT
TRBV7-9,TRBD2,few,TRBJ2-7,CASSLGPTSGGYEQYF,TGTGCCAGCAGCTTAGGCCCTACTAGCGGGGGATACGAGCAGTACTTC
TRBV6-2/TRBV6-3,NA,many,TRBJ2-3,CASSYLELAGEEDTQYF,TGTGCCAGCAGCTACCTGGAGTTAGCAGGGGAGGAGGATACGCAGTATTTT
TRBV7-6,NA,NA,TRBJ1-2,CATPDTVYGYTF,TGTGCCACCCCCGACACAGTGTATGGCTACACCTTC
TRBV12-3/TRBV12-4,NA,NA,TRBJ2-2,CASSFQAYTGEQFF,TGTGCCAGCAGTTTTCAGGCATACACCGGGGAGCAGTTTTTT
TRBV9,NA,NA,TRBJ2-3,CASSQSQGSTDTQYF,TGTGCCAGCAGCCAATCCCAGGGTAGCACAGATACGCAGTATTTT
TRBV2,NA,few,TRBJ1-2,CASSDGQAANYGYTF,TGTGCCAGCAGTGATGGGCAGGCAGCTAACTATGGCTACACCTTC